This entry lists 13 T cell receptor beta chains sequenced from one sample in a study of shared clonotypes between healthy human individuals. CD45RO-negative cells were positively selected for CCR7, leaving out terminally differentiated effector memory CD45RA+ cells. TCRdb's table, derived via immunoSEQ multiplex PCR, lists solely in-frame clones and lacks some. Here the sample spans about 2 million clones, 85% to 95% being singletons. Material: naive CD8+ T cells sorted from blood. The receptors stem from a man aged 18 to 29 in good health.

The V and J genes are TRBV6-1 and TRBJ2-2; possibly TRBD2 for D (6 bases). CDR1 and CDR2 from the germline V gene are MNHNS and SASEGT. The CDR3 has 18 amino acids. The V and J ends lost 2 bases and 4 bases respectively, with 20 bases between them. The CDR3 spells CASSEMSYLEGITGELFF. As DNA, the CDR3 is TGTGCCAGCAGTGAAATGAGCTACTTGGAGGGGATCACCGGGGAGCTGTTTTTT.

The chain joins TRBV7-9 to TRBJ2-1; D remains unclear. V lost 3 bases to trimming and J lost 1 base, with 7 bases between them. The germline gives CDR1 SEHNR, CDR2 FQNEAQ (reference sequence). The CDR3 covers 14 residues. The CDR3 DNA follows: TGTGCCAGCAGCTTCGACTCTTCCTACAATGAGCAGTTCTTC. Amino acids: CASSFDSSYNEQFF.

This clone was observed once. The CDR3, as DNA: TGTGCCAGTAGTGGCCGGGACAGGGAGATGACAGATACGCAGTATTTT. Encoded protein: CASSGRDREMTDTQYF. This chain connects TRBV19 to TRBJ2-3; 9 bases match TRBD1. The V segment lost 5 bases and the J segment 3 bases; nucleotides outside the gene matches: 9. The CDR3 sequence is 16 residues long. Germline assignment: CDR1 LNHDA and CDR2 SQIVND (reference sequence). The whole variable domain, remainder taken from reference TRBV19 and TRBJ2-3, is DGGITQSPKYLFRKEGQNVTLSCEQNLNHDAMYWYRQDPGQGLRLIYYSQIVNDFQKGDIAEGYSVSREKKESFPLTVTSAQKNPTAFYLCASSGRDREMTDTQYFGPGTRLTVL.

The DNA of the CDR3 is TGTGCCAGCAGCTACCTAGCTACCGAGCAGTACTTC. This encodes CASSYLATEQYF. This sequence joins TRBV7-2 and TRBJ2-7, with a tentative D call TRBD2 (5 bases). In germline, CDR1 is SGHTA, CDR2 FQGNSA. The CDR3 loop spans 12 amino acids. Between the trimmed V and J ends, which lost 4 bases and 6 bases, there was a span of 10 bases.

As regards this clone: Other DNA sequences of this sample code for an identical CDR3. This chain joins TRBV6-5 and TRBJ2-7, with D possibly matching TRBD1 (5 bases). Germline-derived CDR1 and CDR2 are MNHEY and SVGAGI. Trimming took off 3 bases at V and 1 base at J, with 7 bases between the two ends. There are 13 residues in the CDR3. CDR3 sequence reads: CASSYGASYEQYF. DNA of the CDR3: TGTGCCAGCAGTTATGGGGCTTCCTACGAGCAGTACTTC.

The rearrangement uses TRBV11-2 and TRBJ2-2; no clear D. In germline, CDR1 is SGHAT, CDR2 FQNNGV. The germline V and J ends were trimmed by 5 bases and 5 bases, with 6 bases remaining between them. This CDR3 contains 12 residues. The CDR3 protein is CASSVGTGELFF. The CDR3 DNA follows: TGTGCCAGCAGCGTCGGTACCGGGGAGCTGTTTTTT.

The CDR3 coding sequence is TGTGCCACCAGCAGAGAAATAGGACTAGCGGGAGGGGCAGATACGCAGTATTTT. This codes for CATSREIGLAGGADTQYF. V is TRBV15 and J is TRBJ2-3; 15 positions match TRBD2. J lost 4 bases, V lost 0 bases, and 5 bases had no gene match. The CDR3 has 18 residues. Per germline, CDR1 LNHNV and CDR2 YYDKDF (reference sequence).

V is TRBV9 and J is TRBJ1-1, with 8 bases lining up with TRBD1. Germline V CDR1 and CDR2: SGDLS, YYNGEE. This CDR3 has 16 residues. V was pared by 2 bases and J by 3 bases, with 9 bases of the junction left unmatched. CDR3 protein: CASSVGDTGGDTEAFF. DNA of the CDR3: TGTGCCAGCAGCGTGGGGGACACAGGGGGTGACACTGAAGCTTTCTTT.

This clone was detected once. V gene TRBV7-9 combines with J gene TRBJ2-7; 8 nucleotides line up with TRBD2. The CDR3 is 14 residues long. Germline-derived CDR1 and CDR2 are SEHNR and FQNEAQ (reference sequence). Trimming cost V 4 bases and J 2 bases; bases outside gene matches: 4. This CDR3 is CASSSSGSAYEQYF. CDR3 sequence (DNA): TGTGCCAGCAGCTCGAGCGGGAGCGCCTACGAGCAGTACTTC. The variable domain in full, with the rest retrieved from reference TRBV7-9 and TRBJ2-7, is DTGVSQNPRHKITKRGQNVTFRCDPISEHNRLYWYRQTLGQGPEFLTYFQNEAQLEKSRLLSDRFSAERPKGSFSTLEIQRTEQGDSAMYLCASSSSGSAYEQYFGPGTRLTVT.

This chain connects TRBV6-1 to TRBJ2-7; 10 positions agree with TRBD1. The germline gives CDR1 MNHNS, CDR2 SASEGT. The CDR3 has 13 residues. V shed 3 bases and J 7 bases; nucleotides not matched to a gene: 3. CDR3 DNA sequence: TGTGCCAGCAGTGATGGACAGGGGGATGAGCAGTACTTC. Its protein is CASSDGQGDEQYF.

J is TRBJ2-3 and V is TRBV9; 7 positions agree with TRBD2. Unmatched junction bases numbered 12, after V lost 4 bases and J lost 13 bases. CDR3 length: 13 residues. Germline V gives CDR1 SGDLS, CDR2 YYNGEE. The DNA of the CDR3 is TGTGCCAGCAGCCCCTCGACGCGGGAGTACAAGTATTTT. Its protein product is CASSPSTREYKYF.

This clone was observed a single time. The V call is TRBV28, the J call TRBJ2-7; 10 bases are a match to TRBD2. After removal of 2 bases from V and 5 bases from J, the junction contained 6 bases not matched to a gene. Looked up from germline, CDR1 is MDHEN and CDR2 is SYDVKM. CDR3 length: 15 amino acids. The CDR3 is CASSLTPSGRNEQYF. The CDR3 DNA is TGTGCCAGCAGTTTAACCCCTAGCGGGAGAAACGAGCAGTACTTC.

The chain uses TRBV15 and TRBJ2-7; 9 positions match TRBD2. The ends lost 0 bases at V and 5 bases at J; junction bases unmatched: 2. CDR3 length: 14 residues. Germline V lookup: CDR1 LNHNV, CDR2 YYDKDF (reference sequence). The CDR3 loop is CATSREAGGDEQYF. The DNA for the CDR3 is TGTGCCACCAGCAGAGAAGCGGGGGGCGACGAGCAGTACTTC.